Below, 6 T cell receptor beta chains from the same sample are listed, as sequenced in a study of blood T cell repertoires in COVID-19. The protocol was immunoSEQ multiplex PCR, while the TCRdb copy is restricted to in-frame clones and leaves out a portion. The sample lists approximately 210,000 clones, around four fifths seen once, with around 2.3% in the top ten. The specimen sequenced was peripheral blood. The source is a woman aged 40-49 years with active or convalescent COVID-19.

This clone was detected only once. The V gene is TRBV29-1, the J gene TRBJ2-2, with D unclear. The CDR3 covers 13 residues. CDR1 and CDR2 from the germline V gene are SQVTM and ANQGSEA. V was pared by 3 bases and J by 7 bases, with 12 bases between. DNA of the CDR3: TGCAGCGTTGAGTCCCCTTACGGCGGGGAGCTGTTTTTT. It specifies CSVESPYGGELFF.

This chain's CDR3 is CASRTGDFYGYTF. The DNA of the CDR3 is TGTGCCAGTCGGACAGGTGATTTCTATGGCTACACCTTC. V usage is TRBV6-6 and J usage is TRBJ1-2; TRBD1 aligns across 7 bases. The CDR3 covers 13 residues. With 9 bases clipped from V and 4 bases from J, the junction kept 8 bases outside the gene matches. Germline V gives CDR1 MNHNY, CDR2 SVGAGI (reference sequence).

This sequence joins TRBV21-1 and TRBJ2-1; the table's D call TRBD2 went unverified against the DNA. TRBV21-1 represents a pseudogene. CDR3 length: 10 amino acids. CDR3 nucleotides: TGTGCCAGCAGCAAGCGGGGGGAGTTCTTC. Its translation is CASSKRGEFF.

This chain connects TRBV28 to TRBJ1-2; TRBD1 matches at 7 bases. The ends lost 4 bases at V and 4 bases at J; junction bases unmatched: 12. From germline, CDR1 is MDHEN and CDR2 SYDVKM. This CDR3 is built from 16 residues. The CDR3 region has the DNA TGTGCCAGCAGTTCGGGACAGCCCCTCCCGGGCTATGGCTACACCTTC. Translating it yields CASSSGQPLPGYGYTF.

The chain employs TRBV3-1 (or the pseudogene TRBV3-2) and TRBJ1-2, with 8 nucleotides matching TRBD1. This CDR3 is 12 amino acids long. Unmatched junction bases numbered 5, after V lost 4 bases and J lost 10 bases. Looked up from germline, CDR1 is LGHDT and CDR2 is YNNKEL (reference sequence). The CDR3 protein is CASSLTDRVYTF. The CDR3 DNA sequence: TGTGCCAGCAGCCTCACGGACAGGGTCTACACCTTC.

The J gene is TRBJ2-4, the V gene TRBV7-8, with 10 bases identical to TRBD2. Trimming cost V 5 bases and J 12 bases; bases outside gene matches: 7. Per germline, CDR1 SGHVS and CDR2 FQNEAQ. The CDR3 consists of 13 residues. DNA for the CDR3: TGTGCCAGCAGCCGGATACTAGCGGGGAATCAGTACTTC. Translated: CASSRILAGNQYF.